The T cell receptor (beta chain) described here comes from a study of shared clonotypes between healthy human individuals. Naive CD8 populations comprised CD45RO-negative cells positively selected for CCR7, excluding terminally differentiated effector memory CD45RA+ cells. Sequencing was performed with immunoSEQ multiplex PCR; in TCRdb, only in-frame clones are kept and a portion is missing. The table includes millions of clones, around 93% detected once. Points on this clone: Other DNA sequences in this sample translate to the same CDR3.

Germline CDR1 and CDR2: MGHRA and YSYEKL. The CDR3 is 14 residues long. The ends lost 4 bases at V and 4 bases at J; junction bases unmatched: 6. V is TRBV4-1 and J is TRBJ2-7, with 8 bases that match TRBD1. The specimen sequenced was naive CD8+ T cells from PBMCs. The clonotype comes from a man younger than 30 in good health. Some clones in this sample may be carry-over from other donors' samples. CDR3 region: CASSPQGAGYEQYF. The CDR3 coding sequence is TGCGCCAGCAGCCCTCAGGGGGCGGGGTACGAGCAGTACTTC.